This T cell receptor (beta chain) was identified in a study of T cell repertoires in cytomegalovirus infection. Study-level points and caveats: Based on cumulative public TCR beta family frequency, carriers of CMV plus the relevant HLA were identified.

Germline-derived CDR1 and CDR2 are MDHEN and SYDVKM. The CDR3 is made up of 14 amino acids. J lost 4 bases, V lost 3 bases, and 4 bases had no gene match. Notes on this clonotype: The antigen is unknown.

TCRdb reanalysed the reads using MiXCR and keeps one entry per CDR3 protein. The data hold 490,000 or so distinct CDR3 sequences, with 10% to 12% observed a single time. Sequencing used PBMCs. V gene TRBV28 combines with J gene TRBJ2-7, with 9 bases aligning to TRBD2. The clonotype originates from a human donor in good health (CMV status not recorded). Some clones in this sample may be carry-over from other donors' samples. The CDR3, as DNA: TGTGCCAGCAGTTTTCTAGCGGGAACGTACGAGCAGTACTTC. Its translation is CASSFLAGTYEQYF. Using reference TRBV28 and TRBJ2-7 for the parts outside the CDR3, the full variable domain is DVKVTQSSRYLVKRTGEKVFLECVQDMDHENMFWYRQDPGLGLRLIYFSYDVKMKEKGDIPEGYSVSREKKERFSLILESASTNQTSMYLCASSFLAGTYEQYFGPGTRLTVT.